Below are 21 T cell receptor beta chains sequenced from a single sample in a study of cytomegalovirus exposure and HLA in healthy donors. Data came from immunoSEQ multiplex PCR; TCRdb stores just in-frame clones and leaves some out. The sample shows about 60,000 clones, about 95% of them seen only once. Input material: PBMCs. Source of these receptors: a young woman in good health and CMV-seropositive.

CDR3 nucleotides: TGTGCCAGTAGTATCGACCTTGCGCGGGTCGGTAACATTCAGTACTTC. Its translation is CASSIDLARVGNIQYF. The chain carries TRBV19 and TRBJ2-4; perhaps TRBD2 as D (5 bases). This CDR3 comprises 16 residues. Germline V gene lookup returns CDR1 LNHDA and CDR2 SQIVND (reference sequence). V gave up 3 bases and J gave up 7 bases, with 19 bases separating them.

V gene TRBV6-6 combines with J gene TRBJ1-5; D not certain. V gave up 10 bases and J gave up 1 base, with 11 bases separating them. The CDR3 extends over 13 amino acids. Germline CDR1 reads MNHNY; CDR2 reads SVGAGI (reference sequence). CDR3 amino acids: CATNPRSNQPQHF. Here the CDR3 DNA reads TGTGCCACCAATCCGCGGAGCAATCAGCCCCAGCATTTT.

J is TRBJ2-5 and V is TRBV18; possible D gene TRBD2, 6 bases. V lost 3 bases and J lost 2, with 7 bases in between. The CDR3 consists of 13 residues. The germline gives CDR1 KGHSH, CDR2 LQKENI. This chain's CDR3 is CASSPGGQETQYF. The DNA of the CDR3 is TGTGCCAGCTCACCGGGAGGACAAGAGACCCAGTACTTC.

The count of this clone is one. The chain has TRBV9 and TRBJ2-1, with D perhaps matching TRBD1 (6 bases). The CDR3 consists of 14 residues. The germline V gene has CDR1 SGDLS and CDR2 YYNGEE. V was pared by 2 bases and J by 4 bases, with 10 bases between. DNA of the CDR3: TGTGCCAGCAGCGTCCGGGACACATACAATGAGCAGTTCTTC. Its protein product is CASSVRDTYNEQFF.

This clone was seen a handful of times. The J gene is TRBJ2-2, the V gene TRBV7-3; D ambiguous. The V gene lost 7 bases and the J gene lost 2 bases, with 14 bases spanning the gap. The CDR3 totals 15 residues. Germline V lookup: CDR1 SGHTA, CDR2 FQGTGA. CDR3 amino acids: CASTGVAVNTGELFF. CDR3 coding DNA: TGTGCCAGCACGGGTGTAGCAGTAAACACCGGGGAGCTGTTTTTT.

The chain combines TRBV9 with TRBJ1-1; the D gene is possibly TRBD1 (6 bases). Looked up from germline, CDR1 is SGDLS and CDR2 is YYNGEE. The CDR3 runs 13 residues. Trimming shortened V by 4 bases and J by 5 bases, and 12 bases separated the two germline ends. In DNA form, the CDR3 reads TGTGCCAGCAGCATAGGGGGGCGTACTGAAGCTTTCTTT. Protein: CASSIGGRTEAFF. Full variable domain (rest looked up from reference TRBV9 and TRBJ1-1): DSGVTQTPKHLITATGQRVTLRCSPRSGDLSVYWYQQSLDQGLQFLIQYYNGEERAKGNILERFSAQQFPDLHSELNLSSLELGDSALYFCASSIGGRTEAFFGQGTRLTVV.

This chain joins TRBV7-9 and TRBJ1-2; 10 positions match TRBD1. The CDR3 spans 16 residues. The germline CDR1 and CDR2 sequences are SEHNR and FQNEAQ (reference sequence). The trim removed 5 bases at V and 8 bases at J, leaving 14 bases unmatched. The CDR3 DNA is TGTGCCAGCAGCCAACTACGGGACAGGGGCATGAGGGGCTACACCTTC. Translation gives CASSQLRDRGMRGYTF.

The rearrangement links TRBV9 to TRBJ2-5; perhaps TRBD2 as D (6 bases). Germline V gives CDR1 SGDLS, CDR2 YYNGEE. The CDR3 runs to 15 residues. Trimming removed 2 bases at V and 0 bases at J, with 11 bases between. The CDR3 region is CASSVFGRYQETQYF. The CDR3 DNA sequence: TGTGCCAGCAGCGTTTTTGGGAGGTACCAAGAGACCCAGTACTTC.

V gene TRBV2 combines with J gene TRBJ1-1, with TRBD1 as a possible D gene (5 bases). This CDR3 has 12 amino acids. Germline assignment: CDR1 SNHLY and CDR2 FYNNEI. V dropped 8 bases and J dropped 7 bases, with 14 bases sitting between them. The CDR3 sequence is CASVTRVGEAFF. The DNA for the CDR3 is TGTGCCAGCGTAACCAGGGTTGGTGAAGCTTTCTTT.

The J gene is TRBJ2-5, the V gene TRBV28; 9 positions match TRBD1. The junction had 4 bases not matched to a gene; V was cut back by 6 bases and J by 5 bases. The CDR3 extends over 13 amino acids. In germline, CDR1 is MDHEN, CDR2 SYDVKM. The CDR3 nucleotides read TGTGCCAGCAGACGGACAGGGGTGGAGACCCAGTACTTC. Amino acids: CASRRTGVETQYF. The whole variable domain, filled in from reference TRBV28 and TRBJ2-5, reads DVKVTQSSRYLVKRTGEKVFLECVQDMDHENMFWYRQDPGLGLRLIYFSYDVKMKEKGDIPEGYSVSREKKERFSLILESASTNQTSMYLCASRRTGVETQYFGPGTRLLVL.

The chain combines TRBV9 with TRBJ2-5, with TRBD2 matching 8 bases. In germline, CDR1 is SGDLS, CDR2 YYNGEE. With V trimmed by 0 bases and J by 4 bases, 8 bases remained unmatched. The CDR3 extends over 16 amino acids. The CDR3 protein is CASSVGSREGRETQYF. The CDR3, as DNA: TGTGCCAGCAGCGTAGGTTCTCGGGAGGGGAGAGAGACCCAGTACTTC.

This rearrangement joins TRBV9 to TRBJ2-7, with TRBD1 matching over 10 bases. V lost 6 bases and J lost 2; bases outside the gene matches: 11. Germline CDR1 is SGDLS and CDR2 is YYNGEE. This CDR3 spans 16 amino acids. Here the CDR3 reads CASTPTGTGVTYEQYF. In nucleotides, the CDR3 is TGTGCCAGCACCCCGACCGGGACAGGGGTAACCTACGAGCAGTACTTC.

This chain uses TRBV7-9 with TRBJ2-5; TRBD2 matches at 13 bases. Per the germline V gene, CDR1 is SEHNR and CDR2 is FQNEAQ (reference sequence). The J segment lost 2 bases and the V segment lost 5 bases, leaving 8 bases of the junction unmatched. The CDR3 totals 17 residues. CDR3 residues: CASSARLTSGGQETQYF. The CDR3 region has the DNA TGTGCCAGCAGCGCGAGACTGACTAGCGGGGGGCAAGAGACCCAGTACTTC.

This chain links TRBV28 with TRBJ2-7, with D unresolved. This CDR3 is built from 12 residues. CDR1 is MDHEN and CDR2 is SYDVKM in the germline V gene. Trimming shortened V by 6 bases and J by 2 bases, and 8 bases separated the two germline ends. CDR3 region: CASRTAPYEQYF. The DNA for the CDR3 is TGTGCCAGCAGGACTGCCCCCTACGAGCAGTACTTC.

CDR3 region: CAVHRVDNEKLFF. The CDR3 DNA reads as TGTGCCGTCCACAGGGTGGATAATGAAAAACTGTTTTTT. The J gene is TRBJ1-4, the V gene TRBV28; tentative D call: TRBD1 (6 bases). CDR3 length equals 13 residues. Trimming removed 11 bases at V and 4 bases at J, with 14 bases between. CDR1 MDHEN and CDR2 SYDVKM come from the germline V gene.

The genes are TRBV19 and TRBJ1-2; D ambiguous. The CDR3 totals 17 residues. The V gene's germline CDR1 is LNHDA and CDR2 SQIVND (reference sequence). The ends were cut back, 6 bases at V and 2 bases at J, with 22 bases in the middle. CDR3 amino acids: CASSARSVGWHNYGYTF. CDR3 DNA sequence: TGTGCCAGTAGCGCCCGGAGTGTTGGTTGGCACAACTATGGCTACACCTTC.

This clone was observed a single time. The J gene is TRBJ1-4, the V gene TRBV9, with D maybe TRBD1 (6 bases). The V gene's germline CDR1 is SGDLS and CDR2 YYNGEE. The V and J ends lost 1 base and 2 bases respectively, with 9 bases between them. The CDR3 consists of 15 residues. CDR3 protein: CASSVLGQTNEKLFF. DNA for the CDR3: TGTGCCAGCAGCGTACTTGGACAGACTAATGAAAAACTGTTTTTT. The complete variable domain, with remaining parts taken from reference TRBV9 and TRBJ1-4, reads DSGVTQTPKHLITATGQRVTLRCSPRSGDLSVYWYQQSLDQGLQFLIQYYNGEERAKGNILERFSAQQFPDLHSELNLSSLELGDSALYFCASSVLGQTNEKLFFGSGTQLSVL.

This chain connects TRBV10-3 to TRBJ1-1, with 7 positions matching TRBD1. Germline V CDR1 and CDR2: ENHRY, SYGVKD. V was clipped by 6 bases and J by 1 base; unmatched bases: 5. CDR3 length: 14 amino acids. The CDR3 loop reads CAIRDGQENTEAFF. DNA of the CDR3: TGTGCCATCAGGGACGGACAGGAGAACACTGAAGCTTTCTTT.

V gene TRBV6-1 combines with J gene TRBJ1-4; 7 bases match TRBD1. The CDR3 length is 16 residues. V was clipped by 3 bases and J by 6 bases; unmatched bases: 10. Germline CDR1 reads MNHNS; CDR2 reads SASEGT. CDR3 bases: TGTGCCAGCAGTGACGCTACCGTAGGGGGCTATGAAAAACTGTTTTTT. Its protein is CASSDATVGGYEKLFF.

CDR3 loop: CASSPRGYGYTF. The CDR3 DNA reads as TGTGCCAGCAGCCCCCGAGGCTATGGCTACACCTTC. The chain couples TRBV27 to TRBJ1-2; D unresolved. CDR3 length: 12 residues. Germline V gives CDR1 MNHEY, CDR2 SMNVEV (reference sequence). Trimming pared 6 bases from V and 4 bases from J, leaving 9 bases between.

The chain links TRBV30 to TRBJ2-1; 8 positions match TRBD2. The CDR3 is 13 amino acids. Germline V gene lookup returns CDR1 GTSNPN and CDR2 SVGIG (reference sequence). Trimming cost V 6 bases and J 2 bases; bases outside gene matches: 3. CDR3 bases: TGTGCCTGCTCGGGACTAGCCTACAATGAGCAGTTCTTC. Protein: CACSGLAYNEQFF.